Listed below are T cell receptor beta chains from one sample, sequenced in a study of control samples from healthy donors and cancer patients. Generated by immunoSEQ multiplex PCR, the TCRdb table keeps only in-frame clones and is missing some. The sample lists about 83,000 clones, around 92% seen once, with approximately 15% in the top ten. The source material was blood. Receptors originate from a man between 45 and 60 years old in good health. Each CDR3 is given with its conserved first and last residue. The D gene is left open where the match is weak. Rows may omit the clone size; those that give it use once, few, many or a size class.

clone_size | cdr3_length | j_call | d_call | v_call | cdr3_nt | cdr3_aa
. | 12 | TRBJ2-3 | . | TRBV5-4 | TGTGCCAGCAGCTTTGGGGAAGATACGCAGTATTTT | CASSFGEDTQYF
. | 15 | TRBJ1-4 | . | TRBV27 | TGTGCCAGCAGTTTAAGACTCAGCCCTAATGAAAAACTGTTTTTT | CASSLRLSPNEKLFF
. | 13 | TRBJ1-1 | . | TRBV19 | TGTGCCAGTAGTATTTCCGGGAACACTGAAGCTTTCTTT | CASSISGNTEAFF
. | 11 | TRBJ1-2 | . | TRBV29-1 | TGCAGCATCGGGCAAGGGGATGGCTACACCTTC | CSIGQGDGYTF
. | 16 | TRBJ2-3 | TRBD1 | TRBV4-3 | TGCGCCAGCAGCCAAGATGAGGGGACAGGTCTTGATACGCAGTATTTT | CASSQDEGTGLDTQYF
. | 14 | TRBJ2-4 | . | TRBV2 | TGTGCCAGCAGAGCGTTCCGTGACCAAAACATTCAGTACTTC | CASRAFRDQNIQYF
. | 18 | TRBJ1-1 | TRBD1 | TRBV5-4 | TGTGCCAGCAGCTTCAAGACAGGGTCACTTTCGAGAGGCACTGAAGCTTTCTTT | CASSFKTGSLSRGTEAFF
. | 14 | TRBJ1-1 | . | TRBV7-2 | TGTGCCAGCAGCTTAAGCGGAACGAACACTGAAGCTTTCTTT | CASSLSGTNTEAFF
. | 13 | TRBJ2-1 | TRBD2 | TRBV12-3/TRBV12-4 | TGTGCCAGCTGGACTAGCGGGTACAATGAGCAGTTCTTC | CASWTSGYNEQFF
. | 14 | TRBJ1-5 | . | TRBV6-5 | TGTGCCAGCAGTCGCGGGGGCTGGGGCCAGCCCCAGCATTTT | CASSRGGWGQPQHF
once | 14 | TRBJ1-2 | TRBD1 | TRBV18 | TGTGCCAGCTCGAGGACAGGGGAAGGGAATGGCTACACCTTC | CASSRTGEGNGYTF
. | 15 | TRBJ1-1 | TRBD1 | TRBV18 | TGTGCCAGCTCGACCGGGACAGGGGGGAACACTGAAGCTTTCTTT | CASSTGTGGNTEAFF
once | 14 | TRBJ1-2 | TRBD1 | TRBV7-8 | TGTGCCAGCAGCCCGGGACAGCGGGGGCATGGCTACACCTTC | CASSPGQRGHGYTF
. | 13 | TRBJ1-1 | . | TRBV25-1 | TGTGCCAGCAGTGCCAGGGGCCACACTGAAGCTTTCTTT | CASSARGHTEAFF
once | 14 | TRBJ1-2 | TRBD1 | TRBV13 | TGTGCCAGCAGCCGGACAGGGGGCAACTATGGCTACACCTTC | CASSRTGGNYGYTF
. | 16 | TRBJ1-4 | . | TRBV6-6 | TGTGCCAGCAGTTCTCTCGGGGTTGCAACTAATGAAAAACTGTTTTTT | CASSSLGVATNEKLFF
. | 12 | TRBJ1-5 | . | TRBV5-6 | TGTGCCAGCAGTACCAGGGCTCAGCCCCAGCATTTT | CASSTRAQPQHF
. | 12 | TRBJ2-3 | . | TRBV29-1 | TGCAGCGTTGAGGCCAGCACAGATACGCAGTATTTT | CSVEASTDTQYF
few | 13 | TRBJ1-4 | . | TRBV14 | TGTGCCAGCAGCCGTTCTAACCGGGAAAAACTGTTTTTT | CASSRSNREKLFF
. | 16 | TRBJ2-1 | . | TRBV27 | TGTGCCAGCAAAACCTTAGCGGCCAAATCCTACAATGAGCAGTTCTTC | CASKTLAAKSYNEQFF
. | 13 | TRBJ1-1 | TRBD1 | TRBV11-1 | TGTGCCAGCAAAGACAGGGAGAACACTGAAGCTTTCTTT | CASKDRENTEAFF
. | 15 | TRBJ1-1 | . | TRBV6-5 | TGTGCCAGCACTTTATCTCGACAGACACCCACTGAAGCTTTCTTT | CASTLSRQTPTEAFF
. | 10 | TRBJ1-4 | . | TRBV19 | TGTGCCAGTAAGAGGGAAAAACTGTTTTTT | CASKREKLFF
. | 13 | TRBJ2-4 | . | TRBV19 | TGTGCCAGTAGTATAGCCGCCCCCAACATTCAGTACTTC | CASSIAAPNIQYF
once | 13 | TRBJ2-7 | TRBD1 | TRBV18 | TGTGCCAGCTCGCCTCAGGGGGCCTACGAGCAGTACTTC | CASSPQGAYEQYF
. | 12 | TRBJ2-7 | . | TRBV7-2 | TGTGCCAGCAGCTTTAATTCAGCTTTACAGTACTTC | CASSFNSALQYF
. | 14 | TRBJ1-1 | TRBD1 | TRBV6-5 | TGTGCCAGCAGTAAGGGACAGGGCTACACTGAAGCTTTCTTT | CASSKGQGYTEAFF
. | 13 | TRBJ1-1 | . | TRBV6-5 | TGTGCCAGCAGAGTGAAAATGAACACTGAAGCTTTCTTT | CASRVKMNTEAFF
. | 15 | TRBJ1-5 | . | TRBV19 | TGTGCCAGTAGTATTCAGGGACTGGGCAATCAGCCCCAGCATTTT | CASSIQGLGNQPQHF
. | 14 | TRBJ1-6 | . | TRBV11-2 | TGTGCCAGCAGCCTCCCGCACAGTAATTCACCCCTCCACTTT | CASSLPHSNSPLHF